This record covers a single TCR beta chain. Original handling: Estimation of nucleated cell counts relied on the amplification of reference gene primers. Sequenced by immunoSEQ multiplex PCR; TCRdb stores in-frame clones only, minus some. Clone size and the V and J calls come from that table; the DNA yielded D and trimming. The table records some 190,000 clones, 76% of them present only once. Enrolled through a virtual design, the participants were between roughly 18 and 95 years of age and came from 24 US areas. Clinical history reported by participants formed the basis on which cohorts were assigned. The record originates from a study of blood T cell repertoires in COVID-19. Turning to the study itself: The analysed material was cDNA or gDNA that came from T cells, B-cell-depleted T cells, or PBMCs.

The CDR3 has 16 amino acids. Germline-derived CDR1 and CDR2 are MNHNY and SVGAGI (reference sequence). Trimming cost V 5 bases and J 0 bases; bases outside gene matches: 5. The sequenced sample was PBMCs or T cells enriched from blood (not recorded which). The V gene is TRBV6-6, the J gene TRBJ2-3, with 10 bases identical to TRBD1. The receptor was isolated from a woman in her forties or fifties with acute COVID-19. This CDR3 reads CASSRQGALSTDTQYF. The CDR3 DNA reads as TGTGCCAGCAGTCGACAGGGGGCCCTAAGCACAGATACGCAGTATTTT.